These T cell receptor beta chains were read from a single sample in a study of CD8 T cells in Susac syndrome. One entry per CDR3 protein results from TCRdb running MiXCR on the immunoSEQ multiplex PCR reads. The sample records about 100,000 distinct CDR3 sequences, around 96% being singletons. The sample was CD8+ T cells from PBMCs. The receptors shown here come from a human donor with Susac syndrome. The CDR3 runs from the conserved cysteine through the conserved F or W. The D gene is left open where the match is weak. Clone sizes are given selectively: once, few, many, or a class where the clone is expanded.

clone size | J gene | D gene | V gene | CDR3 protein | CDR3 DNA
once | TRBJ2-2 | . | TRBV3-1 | CASSHRGSPLAGELFF | TGTGCCAGCAGCCATAGGGGTAGCCCCCTAGCCGGGGAGCTGTTTTTT
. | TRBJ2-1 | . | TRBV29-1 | CSVDTKGRSYNEQFF | TGCAGCGTTGACACGAAGGGGAGGAGTTACAATGAGCAGTTCTTC
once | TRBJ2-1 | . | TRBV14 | CASSPTSGLQFF | TGTGCCAGCAGCCCGACGTCGGGACTCCAGTTCTTC
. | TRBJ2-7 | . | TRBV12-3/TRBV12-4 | CASSLAVDYEQYF | TGTGCCAGCAGTTTAGCGGTAGACTACGAGCAGTACTTC
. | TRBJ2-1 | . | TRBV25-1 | CASSGGRGGYNEQFF | TGTGCCAGCAGTGGAGGCAGGGGGGGTTACAATGAGCAGTTCTTC
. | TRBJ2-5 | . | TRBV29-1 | CSVEGVETQYF | TGCAGCGTGGAGGGCGTGGAGACCCAGTACTTC
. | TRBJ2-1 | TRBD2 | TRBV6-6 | CASSLPAGAVYEQFF | TGTGCCAGCAGCCTCCCAGCGGGAGCAGTGTATGAGCAGTTCTTC
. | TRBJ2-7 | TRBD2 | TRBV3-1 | CASSQGTSGTAYEQYF | TGTGCCAGCAGCCAAGGGACTAGCGGGACTGCCTACGAGCAGTACTTC
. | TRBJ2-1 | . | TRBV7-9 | CASSLAGLSYNEQFF | TGTGCCAGCAGCTTAGCGGGCCTCTCCTACAATGAGCAGTTCTTC
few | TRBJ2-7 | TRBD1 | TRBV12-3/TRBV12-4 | CASSLTGGIYEQYF | TGTGCCAGCAGTTTAACAGGGGGTATCTACGAGCAGTACTTC
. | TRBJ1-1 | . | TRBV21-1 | CASSYPGEFITEAFF | TGTGCCAGCTCTTATCCAGGGGAGTTTATCACTGAAGCTTTCTTT
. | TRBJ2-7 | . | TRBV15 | CATSVPGQSAGEQYF | TGTGCCACCAGCGTCCCAGGACAGTCCGCCGGCGAGCAGTACTTC
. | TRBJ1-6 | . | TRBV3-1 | CASSPQGNRSPLHF | TGTGCCAGCAGCCCGCAGGGGAATCGATCACCCCTCCACTTT
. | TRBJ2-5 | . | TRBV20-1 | CSAPDRETQYF | TGCAGTGCTCCGGATAGGGAGACCCAGTACTTC
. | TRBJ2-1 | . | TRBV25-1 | CASSAQNEQFF | TGTGCCAGCAGTGCACAGAATGAGCAGTTCTTC
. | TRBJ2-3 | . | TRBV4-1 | CASSAARATDTQYF | TGCGCCAGCAGCGCCGCCCGTGCGACAGATACGCAGTATTTT
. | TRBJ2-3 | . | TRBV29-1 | CSVAGGTGHTDTQYF | TGCAGCGTTGCGGGGGGGACAGGGCACACAGATACGCAGTATTTT
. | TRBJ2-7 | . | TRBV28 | CATQASPSYEQYF | TGTGCCACACAGGCTTCTCCTTCCTACGAGCAGTACTTC
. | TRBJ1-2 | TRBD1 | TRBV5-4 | CASRQSQGIQFGYTF | TGTGCCAGCAGACAGTCACAGGGGATCCAGTTTGGCTACACCTTC
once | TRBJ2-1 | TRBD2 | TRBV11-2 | CASSFREGGMVEQFF | TGTGCCAGCAGCTTTCGGGAGGGGGGAATGGTTGAGCAGTTCTTC
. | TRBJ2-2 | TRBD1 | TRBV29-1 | CSGRTGTANTGELFF | TGCAGCGGCCGAACCGGGACAGCGAACACCGGGGAGCTGTTTTTT
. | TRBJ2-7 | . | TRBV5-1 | CASSPIDRGGLDEQYF | TGCGCCAGCAGCCCAATAGACAGAGGGGGGTTGGACGAGCAGTACTTC
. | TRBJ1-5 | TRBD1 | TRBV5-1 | CASSPSGGSNQPQHF | TGCGCCAGCAGCCCGTCAGGGGGAAGCAATCAGCCCCAGCATTTT
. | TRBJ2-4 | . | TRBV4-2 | CASSQVPGTGNIQYF | TGTGCCAGCAGCCAAGTACCGGGGACGGGAAACATTCAGTACTTC
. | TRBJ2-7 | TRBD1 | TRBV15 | CATSRDGTASYEQYF | TGTGCCACCAGCAGAGACGGGACAGCTTCCTACGAGCAGTACTTC
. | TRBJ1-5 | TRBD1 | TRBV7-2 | CASSPQGVSNQPQHF | TGTGCCAGCAGCCCGCAGGGGGTAAGCAATCAGCCCCAGCATTTT
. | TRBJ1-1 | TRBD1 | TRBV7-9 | CASSPSGGTNTEAFF | TGTGCCAGCAGCCCCTCAGGGGGTACGAACACTGAAGCTTTCTTT
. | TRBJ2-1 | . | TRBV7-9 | CASSDQQEQFF | TGTGCCAGCAGCGATCAACAGGAGCAGTTCTTC
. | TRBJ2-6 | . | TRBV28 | CASIKVAGANVLTF | TGTGCCAGCATCAAAGTTGCTGGGGCCAACGTCCTGACTTTC
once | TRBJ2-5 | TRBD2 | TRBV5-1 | CASSPSGGEQETQYF | TGCGCCAGCAGTCCCAGCGGGGGGGAACAAGAGACCCAGTACTTC
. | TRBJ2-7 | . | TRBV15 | CATSRGSEQYF | TGTGCCACCAGCAGAGGGTCCGAGCAGTACTTC
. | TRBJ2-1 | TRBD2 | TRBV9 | CASSLRGASSYNEQFF | TGTGCCAGCAGCCTGCGGGGGGCCAGCTCCTACAATGAGCAGTTCTTC
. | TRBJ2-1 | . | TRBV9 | CASSALEFGRNEQFF | TGTGCCAGCAGCGCACTAGAGTTTGGGCGCAATGAGCAGTTCTTC
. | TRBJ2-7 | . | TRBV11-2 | CASSLPRAGRYEQYF | TGTGCCAGCAGCTTACCCCGGGCAGGGAGATACGAGCAGTACTTC
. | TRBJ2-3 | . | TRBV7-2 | CASSFVILSTDTQYF | TGTGCCAGCAGCTTTGTTATATTGAGCACAGATACGCAGTATTTT
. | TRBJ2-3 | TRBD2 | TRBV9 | CASSDAGGGTDTQYF | TGTGCCAGCAGCGACGCGGGGGGCGGCACAGATACGCAGTATTTT
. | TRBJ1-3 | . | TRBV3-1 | CASSLVRLGNTIYF | TGTGCCAGCAGCCTAGTTCGGCTTGGAAACACCATATATTTT